This paragraph reports one TCR beta chain. The data were obtained in a study of blood T cell repertoires in COVID-19. The overall study: Acute and convalescent COVID-19 specimens originated in the United States, Italy and Spain.

CDR3 length equals 17 residues. Germline V CDR1 and CDR2: SEHNR, FQNEAQ (reference sequence). V lost 1 base and J lost 3; bases outside the gene matches: 8. Clones were read by immunoSEQ multiplex PCR, and TCRdb kept only the in-frame ones, dropping some. The sample holds 120,000 or so clones, 79% seen once. Material for sequencing was peripheral blood. The gene calls are TRBV7-9 and TRBJ2-4, with 8 bases identical to TRBD1. The origin of this receptor is a man aged 35 to 55 with active or convalescent COVID-19. The CDR3, as DNA: TGTGCCAGCAGCTTAGTCCATGCAGGGACAGGCAAAAACATTCAGTACTTC. Translating gives CASSLVHAGTGKNIQYF.